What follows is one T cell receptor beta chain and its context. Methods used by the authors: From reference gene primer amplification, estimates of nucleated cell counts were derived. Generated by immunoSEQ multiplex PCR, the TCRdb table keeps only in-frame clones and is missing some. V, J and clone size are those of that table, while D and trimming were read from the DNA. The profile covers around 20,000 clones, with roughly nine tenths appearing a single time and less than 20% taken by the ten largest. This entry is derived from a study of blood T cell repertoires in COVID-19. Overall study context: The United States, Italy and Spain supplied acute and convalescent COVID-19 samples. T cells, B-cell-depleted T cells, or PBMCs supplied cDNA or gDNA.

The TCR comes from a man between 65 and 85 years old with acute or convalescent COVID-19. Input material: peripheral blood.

The CDR3: CASSARGFSGNTIYF. The CDR3 region has the DNA TGTGCCAGCAGCGCCAGGGGGTTCTCTGGAAACACCATATATTTT. The chain is built from TRBV9 and TRBJ1-3, with 7 bases aligning to TRBD1. This CDR3 comprises 15 residues. Germline V gene lookup returns CDR1 SGDLS and CDR2 YYNGEE. Trimming at V came to 3 bases and at J to 0 bases, leaving 3 bases not matched to a gene.